This TCR beta chain stems from a study of beta chain features in type 1 diabetes. In total, each donor contributed a single heparinised blood draw that averaged approximately 0.12 L. Staining for CD45RO/CCR7/CD25/CD127/CD95/CD27 allowed sorting of CD4+ naive, central memory, regulatory and stem cell-like memory cells. Purities in excess of 95% were seen in all sorted populations. This clone appeared a few times. Its target is not known. General study findings and limits: Small HLA sub-analyses could not settle whether HLA shapes TCRB rearrangement.

Expressed TCRB transcripts were sequenced because the entire RNA isolate underwent reverse transcription. TCRdb's table, derived via immunoSEQ multiplex PCR, lists solely in-frame clones and lacks some. The sample lists some 150,000 clones; under 11% were seen once. CDR3 length: 15 amino acids. The V end was cut by 2 bases, the J end by 0 bases, with 8 bases between. Germline V gives CDR1 LGHNA, CDR2 YNFKEQ. The chain links TRBV4-2 to TRBJ1-5; the D is unclear. This clonotype originated in a man aged 18 to 29 in good health. Sequenced sample: naive CD4+ T cells from blood. The CDR3 region is CASSQTADSNQPQHF. The CDR3 DNA follows: TGTGCCAGCAGCCAAACCGCAGATAGCAATCAGCCCCAGCATTTT.